The rows below give T cell receptor beta chains drawn from one sample of a study of T-cell reconstitution after alpha-beta-depleted transplantation in children. Each CDR3 protein gets one entry after TCRdb re-called the PCR reads with MiXCR. The table lists 900,000 or so distinct CDR3 sequences, approximately 15% of them singletons. The input for sequencing was PBMCs, mostly from graft donor cells, taken 360 days after TCRalphabeta/CD19-depleted stem cell transplant. The receptor source for this set is a male patient younger than 18 who had a stem cell transplant for acute lymphoblastic leukemia, so the T cells may come from the graft donor. The CDR3 runs from the conserved cysteine through the conserved F or W. D genes are given only for firm matches. Clone size is shown for a subset of rows, as once, few, many or a class of expanded clone.

.,TRBV20-1,.,TRBJ2-1,CSAETTASPANEQFF,TGCAGTGCCGAGACGACTGCATCTCCGGCCAATGAGCAGTTCTTC
few,TRBV3-1,TRBD2,TRBJ2-7,CASSQDPRVAGAYEQYF,TGTGCCAGCAGCCAAGATCCTAGGGTAGCGGGAGCCTACGAGCAGTACTTC
many,TRBV12-5,.,TRBJ2-3,CASGSVDTQYF,TGTGCTAGTGGCTCCGTAGATACGCAGTATTTT
many,TRBV29-1,TRBD1,TRBJ2-1,CSASGTGWDEQFF,TGCAGCGCCTCCGGGACAGGGTGGGATGAGCAGTTCTTC
.,TRBV9,TRBD2,TRBJ2-1,CASSVREREAGGEQFF,TGTGCCAGCAGCGTAAGGGAGCGGGAGGCCGGCGGTGAGCAGTTCTTC
few,TRBV3-1,TRBD2,TRBJ2-7,CASSHASGRVQYEQYF,TGTGCCAGCAGCCACGCTAGCGGGAGAGTCCAATACGAGCAGTACTTC
many,TRBV29-1,.,TRBJ2-7,CSVEQGYEQYF,TGCAGCGTTGAACAAGGTTACGAGCAGTACTTC
few,TRBV20-1,.,TRBJ2-3,CSARVATYADTQYF,TGCAGTGCTAGAGTAGCGACTTATGCAGATACGCAGTATTTT
.,TRBV2,.,TRBJ1-1,CASRQLLSEAFF,TGTGCCAGCCGACAGTTACTAAGTGAAGCTTTCTTT
.,TRBV3-1,.,TRBJ2-7,CASSPNGVSRDEQYF,TGTGCCAGCAGCCCCAACGGGGTAAGCCGAGACGAGCAGTACTTC
few,TRBV6-5,.,TRBJ2-3,CASSYSTRGTDTQYF,TGTGCCAGCAGTTACTCGACAAGGGGCACAGATACGCAGTATTTT
many,TRBV12-3/TRBV12-4,.,TRBJ1-2,CASNGPGTFNYGYTF,TGTGCCAGCAACGGACCAGGGACTTTCAACTATGGCTACACCTTC
.,TRBV3-1,.,TRBJ1-5,CASTQGRGQPQHF,TGTGCCAGCACCCAAGGAAGAGGGCAGCCCCAGCATTTT
few,TRBV19,.,TRBJ2-1,CASSIFRGYNEQFF,TGTGCCAGTAGTATTTTCAGGGGTTACAATGAGCAGTTCTTC
.,TRBV20-1,.,TRBJ2-7,CSARGLRLWEQYF,TGCAGTGCGAGGGGTCTTAGACTATGGGAGCAGTACTTC
few,TRBV21-1,.,TRBJ2-1,CASSKPGTGRCDEQFF,TGTGCCAGCAGCAAACCCGGGACAGGGCGATGCGATGAGCAGTTCTTC
many,TRBV12-3/TRBV12-4,TRBD1,TRBJ1-3,CASSSGTGGSGNTIYF,TGTGCCAGCAGTTCTGGGACAGGGGGCTCTGGAAACACCATATATTTT
few,TRBV5-5,.,TRBJ2-7,CASSLGRVATYEQYF,TGTGCCAGCAGCTTGGGCAGGGTTGCCACCTACGAGCAGTACTTC
few,TRBV6-1,TRBD1,TRBJ1-4,CASSPGQGTEVFF,TGTGCCAGCAGCCCCGGACAGGGGACCGAAGTGTTTTTT
few,TRBV29-1,TRBD2,TRBJ2-7,CSATSANSYEQYF,TGCAGCGCGACTAGCGCAAACTCCTACGAGCAGTACTTC
.,TRBV24-1,.,TRBJ2-7,CATTPLRDYEQYF,TGTGCCACCACCCCCCTCAGGGACTACGAGCAGTACTTC
.,TRBV9,.,TRBJ2-1,CASSVVGLAAYNEQFF,TGTGCCAGCAGCGTAGTAGGGCTAGCCGCCTACAATGAGCAGTTCTTC
.,TRBV29-1,.,TRBJ2-7,CSVLGNDEQYF,TGCAGCGTGCTGGGGAACGACGAGCAGTACTTC
.,TRBV7-2,.,TRBJ2-5,CASIYGRQETQYF,TGTGCCAGCATCTATGGCAGACAAGAGACCCAGTACTTC
.,TRBV4-1,.,TRBJ1-6,CASSQGGVFSYNSPLHF,TGCGCCAGCAGCCAGGGAGGAGTTTTCTCCTATAATTCACCCCTCCACTTT
.,TRBV12-3/TRBV12-4,.,TRBJ2-1,CASSLLAPQGHEQFF,TGTGCCAGCAGTTTATTGGCCCCACAGGGTCATGAGCAGTTCTTC
.,TRBV7-2,.,TRBJ1-1,CASSLRRLAGNTEAFF,TGTGCCAGCAGCTTACGGAGGCTGGCAGGGAACACTGAAGCTTTCTTT
.,TRBV13,.,TRBJ2-7,CASSPTGISAQYF,TGTGCCAGCAGCCCTACCGGGATTTCGGCCCAGTACTTC
few,TRBV18,.,TRBJ1-4,CASSPRDISNEKLFF,TGTGCCAGCTCACCCCGGGACATTTCTAATGAAAAACTGTTTTTT
.,TRBV5-6,TRBD1,TRBJ2-5,CASSLAGQGKETQYF,TGTGCCAGCAGCTTGGCAGGACAGGGAAAAGAGACCCAGTACTTC
.,TRBV5-6,.,TRBJ2-5,CASSPLQVPETQYF,TGTGCCAGCAGCCCGCTACAGGTTCCAGAGACCCAGTACTTC
few,TRBV5-1,.,TRBJ2-5,CASSFGSETQYF,TGCGCCAGCAGCTTTGGATCGGAGACCCAGTACTTC
few,TRBV7-9,TRBD2,TRBJ2-7,CASSLRTSGRDEQYF,TGTGCCAGCAGCTTAAGGACTAGCGGGAGAGACGAGCAGTACTTC
many,TRBV28,.,TRBJ2-5,CASSSLPVETQYF,TGTGCCAGCAGTTCCCTGCCGGTTGAGACCCAGTACTTC
few,TRBV7-2,.,TRBJ2-5,CASSLSPVQETQYF,TGTGCCAGCAGCCTATCACCCGTTCAAGAGACCCAGTACTTC
.,TRBV5-5,.,TRBJ2-2,CASSLEGRDTGELFF,TGTGCCAGCAGCTTGGAGGGCCGAGACACCGGGGAGCTGTTTTTT
.,TRBV20-1,TRBD2,TRBJ2-1,CSASRLGLAGRGEQFF,TGCAGTGCTTCCCGCCTGGGACTAGCGGGACGAGGTGAGCAGTTCTTC
many,TRBV5-1,.,TRBJ2-7,CASIGLLSYEQYF,TGCGCCAGCATAGGCCTCCTCTCCTACGAGCAGTACTTC
many,TRBV5-1,TRBD2,TRBJ2-1,CASSLETSGRRGSYNEQFF,TGCGCCAGCAGCTTGGAAACTAGCGGGAGGAGAGGTTCCTACAATGAGCAGTTCTTC
.,TRBV4-1,.,TRBJ1-1,CASSQDGRGRNTEAFF,TGCGCCAGCAGCCAAGATGGGCGGGGGCGGAACACTGAAGCTTTCTTT
.,TRBV13,TRBD2,TRBJ2-7,CASSSTPSGSYEQYF,TGTGCCAGCAGCAGCACGCCTAGCGGGAGCTACGAGCAGTACTTC
few,TRBV5-6,TRBD2,TRBJ2-1,CASSFVSGRVTYNEQFF,TGTGCCAGCAGCTTCGTGAGCGGGAGGGTTACCTACAATGAGCAGTTCTTC
many,TRBV2,.,TRBJ1-5,CASSDYSGQPQHF,TGTGCCAGCAGTGACTATTCGGGGCAGCCCCAGCATTTT
many,TRBV12-3/TRBV12-4,TRBD1,TRBJ2-7,CASSPGDAGGDEQYF,TGTGCCAGCAGCCCAGGGGATGCAGGGGGCGACGAGCAGTACTTC
few,TRBV25-1,.,TRBJ2-7,CASSQQGMGGEQYF,TGTGCCAGCAGTCAACAGGGGATGGGAGGGGAGCAGTACTTC
.,TRBV11-3,.,TRBJ2-5,CASSLLPGQRGTQYF,TGTGCCAGCAGCTTATTACCGGGCCAAAGAGGGACCCAGTACTTC
.,TRBV6-1,.,TRBJ1-1,CASSPGGGDTEAFF,TGTGCCAGCAGTCCGGGCGGGGGGGACACTGAAGCTTTCTTT
.,TRBV5-1,.,TRBJ1-2,CASGPAGHLNYGYTF,TGCGCCAGCGGACCTGCGGGACACCTTAACTATGGCTACACCTTC
many,TRBV27,TRBD2,TRBJ2-2,CASSLISSSGWTGELFF,TGTGCCAGCAGTTTAATAAGCTCTAGCGGTTGGACCGGGGAGCTGTTTTTT
few,TRBV20-1,.,TRBJ2-3,CNARVPGLTDTQYF,TGCAATGCTAGAGTACCTGGACTCACAGATACGCAGTATTTT
many,TRBV12-3/TRBV12-4,.,TRBJ1-5,CASSLGCTGCRGQPQHF,TGTGCCAGCAGTTTAGGTTGCACAGGGTGTCGAGGTCAGCCCCAGCATTTT
.,TRBV5-1,.,TRBJ1-5,CASSPQTGRQPQHF,TGCGCCAGCAGCCCCCAGACGGGGAGACAGCCCCAGCATTTT
few,TRBV7-8,.,TRBJ2-2,CASSYNRVDTGELFF,TGTGCCAGCAGCTATAACAGGGTAGACACCGGGGAGCTGTTTTTT
.,TRBV7-8,.,TRBJ2-3,CASSFPGLPTDTQYF,TGTGCCAGCAGCTTTCCGGGACTTCCCACAGATACGCAGTATTTT
.,TRBV20-1,.,TRBJ2-2,CSASYPSGTLKGTGELFF,TGCAGTGCTAGCTATCCCTCCGGGACGCTTAAGGGCACCGGGGAGCTGTTTTTT
few,TRBV20-1,TRBD1,TRBJ1-3,CSAPQPGQGSGNTIYF,TGCAGTGCTCCTCAACCGGGACAGGGGTCTGGAAACACCATATATTTT
few,TRBV20-1,.,TRBJ2-4,CSARSVKWVYF,TGCAGTGCTAGATCGGTGAAGTGGGTGTACTTC